This TCR beta chain derives from a study of blood T cell repertoires in COVID-19. The wider study: Acute and convalescent COVID-19 samples came from the United States, Italy and Spain. Sources were T cells, B-cell-depleted T cells, or PBMCs; the material itself was cDNA or gDNA.

Per the original data handling: How many nucleated cells were present was estimated from reference gene primer amplification. Profiled with immunoSEQ multiplex PCR; TCRdb holds only in-frame clones, not every one. V and J calls and clone size are given by that table; D and trimming were obtained from the DNA. The sample lists some 200,000 clones, 80% occurring once. V shed 4 bases, J shed 0 bases, and the junction held 6 bases outside the gene matches. Germline V CDR1 and CDR2: LGHDT, YNNKEL (reference sequence). CDR3 length: 16 residues. The receptor's source is a human donor in a cohort sampled during active COVID-19. The specimen was peripheral blood. The V and J genes are TRBV3-1 (or the pseudogene TRBV3-2) and TRBJ2-1, with TRBD2 matching over 7 bases. CDR3 region: CASSLPGGSSYNEQFF. For the CDR3, the DNA is TGTGCCAGCAGCCTTCCCGGCGGGAGCTCCTACAATGAGCAGTTCTTC.